This T cell receptor beta chain stems from a study of CD8 T cells in ankylosing spondylitis. Study-level points and caveats: Made up of eight highly homologous variants, a TCR beta motif appeared characteristic of ankylosing spondylitis blood.

Germline loops: CDR1 MNHNS, CDR2 SASEGT. V was shortened by 7 bases and J by 6 bases, with 15 bases between the two germline ends. The CDR3 is 14 residues long. This clonotype was detected a few times. What it binds is unknown. TCRdb processed the 5' RACE reads anew with MiXCR; each CDR3 protein has one entry. The table lists roughly 400,000 distinct CDR3 sequences, around 20% of them singletons. The sample consisted of blood, either unsorted or a sorted T cell fraction (not recorded which). This receptor was obtained from a male donor with ankylosing spondylitis. The chain combines TRBV6-1 with TRBJ2-2; maybe TRBD1 (5 bases). In DNA form, the CDR3 reads TGTGCCAGCAACCACAGGAAGTCCGCCGGGGAGCTGTTTTTT. Protein product: CASNHRKSAGELFF.